Listed below are T cell receptor beta chains from one sample, sequenced in a study of neoadjuvant nivolumab and ipilimumab in lung cancer. The protocol was immunoSEQ multiplex PCR, while the TCRdb copy is restricted to in-frame clones and leaves out a portion. The repertoire holds 6,200 or so clones, with approximately 65% as singletons. This sample comprised tumor tissue, obtained after neoadjuvant nivolumab, alone or with ipilimumab, at or shortly before surgery. The origin of the receptors is an adult with non-small cell lung cancer. CDR3s include the opening cysteine and the closing phenylalanine or tryptophan. D genes are given only for firm matches. Size is omitted from some rows. Given values are once, few, many or a class for expanded clones.

d_gene: TRBD2; abundance: .; j_gene: TRBJ2-1; v_gene: TRBV5-1; CDR3nt: TGCGCCAGCAGCGTTAGCGGGAGCACCTACAATGAGCAGTTCTTC; CDR3aa: CASSVSGSTYNEQFF
d_gene: .; abundance: medium-sized; j_gene: TRBJ2-7; v_gene: TRBV7-3; CDR3nt: TGTGCCAGCAGCTTAGGGGGCCGGCTAGCGTACGAGCAGTACTTC; CDR3aa: CASSLGGRLAYEQYF
d_gene: TRBD1; abundance: few; j_gene: TRBJ1-2; v_gene: TRBV28; CDR3nt: TGTGCCAGCTTAGTGGCAGGGGGGTCGTATGGCTACACCTTC; CDR3aa: CASLVAGGSYGYTF
d_gene: TRBD2; abundance: .; j_gene: TRBJ2-7; v_gene: TRBV27; CDR3nt: TGTGCCAGCAGTTCCTGGACTAGCGGGAGACGCGAGCAGTACTTC; CDR3aa: CASSSWTSGRREQYF
d_gene: .; abundance: .; j_gene: TRBJ2-2; v_gene: TRBV18; CDR3nt: TGTGCCAGCTCACCATCCGGCAGCGGCACCGGGGAGCTGTTTTTT; CDR3aa: CASSPSGSGTGELFF
d_gene: TRBD2; abundance: .; j_gene: TRBJ2-7; v_gene: TRBV2; CDR3nt: TGTGCCAGCAGTGAGCGGCTAGCGGACTCCTCCTACGAGCAGTACTTC; CDR3aa: CASSERLADSSYEQYF
d_gene: TRBD1; abundance: .; j_gene: TRBJ1-1; v_gene: TRBV4-2; CDR3nt: TGTGCCAGCAGCCAAGTATCGGGACAGGGATCTGAAGCTTTCTTT; CDR3aa: CASSQVSGQGSEAFF
d_gene: .; abundance: few; j_gene: TRBJ1-2; v_gene: TRBV5-5; CDR3nt: TGTGCCAGCAGCGTGGACGTTAACTATGGCTACACCTTC; CDR3aa: CASSVDVNYGYTF
d_gene: .; abundance: .; j_gene: TRBJ1-2; v_gene: TRBV30; CDR3nt: TGTGCCTGGAGTTGGGGGAACTATGGCTACACCTTC; CDR3aa: CAWSWGNYGYTF
d_gene: .; abundance: .; j_gene: TRBJ1-2; v_gene: TRBV28; CDR3nt: TGTGCCAGCAGTTTGAGGAGCTATGGCTACACCTTC; CDR3aa: CASSLRSYGYTF
d_gene: .; abundance: few; j_gene: TRBJ2-7; v_gene: TRBV28; CDR3nt: TGTGCCAGCACCCCTCCCGGTAATTACGAGCAGTACTTC; CDR3aa: CASTPPGNYEQYF
d_gene: TRBD1; abundance: few; j_gene: TRBJ1-2; v_gene: TRBV7-9; CDR3nt: TGTGCCAGCAGTCAGTCGGGGGACAGGGGTGATGGCTACACCTTC; CDR3aa: CASSQSGDRGDGYTF
d_gene: .; abundance: .; j_gene: TRBJ2-7; v_gene: TRBV9; CDR3nt: TGTGCCAGCAGCGTATCAGGGTCCTACGAGCAGTACTTC; CDR3aa: CASSVSGSYEQYF
d_gene: .; abundance: few; j_gene: TRBJ1-5; v_gene: TRBV27; CDR3nt: TGTGCCAGCAGTTCCCCAGGTGCTACTCAGCCCCAGCATTTT; CDR3aa: CASSSPGATQPQHF
d_gene: .; abundance: once; j_gene: TRBJ2-7; v_gene: TRBV5-1; CDR3nt: TGCGCCAGCAGCAGGAGACCCACTAGTGGGGACGAGCAGTACTTC; CDR3aa: CASSRRPTSGDEQYF
d_gene: TRBD1; abundance: .; j_gene: TRBJ1-1; v_gene: TRBV10-3; CDR3nt: TGTGCCATCAGTGAAGGACAGGGCGACACTGAAGCTTTCTTT; CDR3aa: CAISEGQGDTEAFF
d_gene: .; abundance: few; j_gene: TRBJ2-7; v_gene: TRBV5-5; CDR3nt: TGTGCCAGCAGCTTAGGGGGCCGGCTAGCGTACGAGCAGTACTTC; CDR3aa: CASSLGGRLAYEQYF
d_gene: .; abundance: few; j_gene: TRBJ1-4; v_gene: TRBV5-1; CDR3nt: TGCGCCAGCAGCTTGCTTCCAGGGGCGGAAAAACTGTTTTTT; CDR3aa: CASSLLPGAEKLFF
d_gene: TRBD1; abundance: .; j_gene: TRBJ2-7; v_gene: TRBV19; CDR3nt: TGTGCCAGTACCCCGACCGACAGGGCCCCCTACGAGCAGTACTTC; CDR3aa: CASTPTDRAPYEQYF
d_gene: .; abundance: .; j_gene: TRBJ1-1; v_gene: TRBV20-1; CDR3nt: TGCAGTGCTAGATCTAGAGGGGCGGCTTTCTTT; CDR3aa: CSARSRGAAFF
d_gene: .; abundance: .; j_gene: TRBJ2-1; v_gene: TRBV6-6; CDR3nt: TGTGCCAGCAGTTACAGGGTTGATGAGCAGTTCTTC; CDR3aa: CASSYRVDEQFF
d_gene: .; abundance: .; j_gene: TRBJ2-7; v_gene: TRBV11-2; CDR3nt: TGTGCCAGCAGCTTAGCCGCCCCCGCCGCCCTTTACGAGCAGTACTTC; CDR3aa: CASSLAAPAALYEQYF
d_gene: .; abundance: .; j_gene: TRBJ1-3; v_gene: TRBV2; CDR3nt: TGTGCCAGCTTCTCCTCTGGAAACACCATATATTTT; CDR3aa: CASFSSGNTIYF
d_gene: .; abundance: .; j_gene: TRBJ2-1; v_gene: TRBV5-1; CDR3nt: TGCGCCAGCAGCTCAGGGGGGGGTGAAGGCTACAATGAGCAGTTCTTC; CDR3aa: CASSSGGGEGYNEQFF
d_gene: .; abundance: .; j_gene: TRBJ2-1; v_gene: TRBV11-3; CDR3nt: TGTGCCAGCAGCTTAGCGCTGGCGAACTCCTACAATGAGCAGTTCTTC; CDR3aa: CASSLALANSYNEQFF
d_gene: .; abundance: few; j_gene: TRBJ2-7; v_gene: TRBV11-2; CDR3nt: TGTGCCAGCAGCTTATGGAACGAGCAGTACTTC; CDR3aa: CASSLWNEQYF
d_gene: .; abundance: once; j_gene: TRBJ1-4; v_gene: TRBV12-5; CDR3nt: TGTGCTAGTGGTTTGGCGAGTCAGGGGGAAAAACTGTTTTTT; CDR3aa: CASGLASQGEKLFF
d_gene: .; abundance: .; j_gene: TRBJ1-2; v_gene: TRBV19; CDR3nt: TGTGCCAGTAGACCCACAGGGAACTATGGCTACACCTTC; CDR3aa: CASRPTGNYGYTF
d_gene: .; abundance: .; j_gene: TRBJ1-2; v_gene: TRBV28; CDR3nt: TGTGCCAGCAGTTTAAGGGGGGCGTATTCCTATGGCTACACCTTC; CDR3aa: CASSLRGAYSYGYTF
d_gene: TRBD2; abundance: .; j_gene: TRBJ2-1; v_gene: TRBV29-1; CDR3nt: TGCAGCGTTGCGGGTAGCGGGAGGGTTCGCTCCTACAATGAGCAGTTCTTC; CDR3aa: CSVAGSGRVRSYNEQFF
d_gene: .; abundance: .; j_gene: TRBJ1-1; v_gene: TRBV29-1; CDR3nt: TGCAGCGTCTCGACCCAGAACACTGAAGCTTTCTTT; CDR3aa: CSVSTQNTEAFF
d_gene: .; abundance: .; j_gene: TRBJ2-1; v_gene: TRBV29-1; CDR3nt: TGCAGCGTGACCGTCGGGTCTGATCGGCAGTTCTTC; CDR3aa: CSVTVGSDRQFF
d_gene: .; abundance: .; j_gene: TRBJ2-5; v_gene: TRBV7-2; CDR3nt: TGTGCCAGCAGCCCCCGGCCAGGACCTAAAGAGACCCAGTACTTC; CDR3aa: CASSPRPGPKETQYF
d_gene: .; abundance: few; j_gene: TRBJ1-5; v_gene: TRBV7-9; CDR3nt: TGTGCCAGCAGCCATTCAGGGAGCAATCAGCCCCAGCATTTT; CDR3aa: CASSHSGSNQPQHF
d_gene: .; abundance: few; j_gene: TRBJ2-5; v_gene: TRBV18; CDR3nt: TGTGCCAGCTCACCCGGGGCGGCAGAACAAGAGACCCAGTACTTC; CDR3aa: CASSPGAAEQETQYF
d_gene: .; abundance: .; j_gene: TRBJ2-3; v_gene: TRBV29-1; CDR3nt: TGCAGCTTGCTAGACAGGTTCACAGATACGCAGTATTTT; CDR3aa: CSLLDRFTDTQYF
d_gene: .; abundance: .; j_gene: TRBJ2-7; v_gene: TRBV11-1; CDR3nt: TGTGCCAGCAGCTTAGCGTTGGATGGCGAGCAGTACTTC; CDR3aa: CASSLALDGEQYF
d_gene: TRBD2; abundance: .; j_gene: TRBJ2-7; v_gene: TRBV6-6; CDR3nt: TGTGCCAGCGGGAGGGCGGGTGCCTACGAGCAGTACTTC; CDR3aa: CASGRAGAYEQYF
d_gene: TRBD1; abundance: .; j_gene: TRBJ1-4; v_gene: TRBV10-3; CDR3nt: TGTGCCATCAGGGAAGGGGGCTCTAATGAAAAACTGTTTTTT; CDR3aa: CAIREGGSNEKLFF
d_gene: TRBD1; abundance: .; j_gene: TRBJ1-1; v_gene: TRBV5-1; CDR3nt: TGCGCCAGCAGCTCCTCCCCCGGGACAGGGAACACTGAAGCTTTCTTT; CDR3aa: CASSSSPGTGNTEAFF
d_gene: TRBD2; abundance: .; j_gene: TRBJ2-1; v_gene: TRBV5-4; CDR3nt: TGTGCCAGCAGCTTGCCGGGACTAGACTACAATGAGCAGTTCTTC; CDR3aa: CASSLPGLDYNEQFF
d_gene: .; abundance: few; j_gene: TRBJ2-7; v_gene: TRBV7-9; CDR3nt: TGTGCCAGCAGCTTCGTTCTCTACGAGCAGTACTTC; CDR3aa: CASSFVLYEQYF
d_gene: .; abundance: .; j_gene: TRBJ1-5; v_gene: TRBV28; CDR3nt: TGTGCCAGCAATCCGCCCAGGGATGGTCAGCCCCAGCATTTT; CDR3aa: CASNPPRDGQPQHF
d_gene: .; abundance: .; j_gene: TRBJ2-7; v_gene: TRBV27; CDR3nt: TGTGCCAGCAGTGCCTGGGGCAGCGCCTACGAGCAGTACTTC; CDR3aa: CASSAWGSAYEQYF
d_gene: .; abundance: .; j_gene: TRBJ2-3; v_gene: TRBV14; CDR3nt: TGTGCCAGCAGCCAAGGCATTATACGCACAGATACGCAGTATTTT; CDR3aa: CASSQGIIRTDTQYF
d_gene: .; abundance: .; j_gene: TRBJ2-5; v_gene: TRBV18; CDR3nt: TGTGCCAGCTCACCACGGGAGACCCAGTACTTC; CDR3aa: CASSPRETQYF
d_gene: .; abundance: .; j_gene: TRBJ1-5; v_gene: TRBV7-7; CDR3nt: TGTGCTAGCAGCCCATGGGGGGACACACCAAGGGATAGCAATCAGCCCCAGCATTTT; CDR3aa: CASSPWGDTPRDSNQPQHF
d_gene: TRBD2; abundance: few; j_gene: TRBJ2-7; v_gene: TRBV5-1; CDR3nt: TGCGCCAGCAGCTCGGGACTAGCGTACGAGCAGTACTTC; CDR3aa: CASSSGLAYEQYF
d_gene: TRBD2; abundance: .; j_gene: TRBJ2-7; v_gene: TRBV2; CDR3nt: TGTGCCAGCAGGGGGACTAGCGGGAAGGGTTCCTACGAGCAGTACTTC; CDR3aa: CASRGTSGKGSYEQYF
d_gene: .; abundance: .; j_gene: TRBJ2-3; v_gene: TRBV11-2; CDR3nt: TGTGCCAGCCGAAGATCAACAGGGACCACTAGCACAGATACGCAGTATTTT; CDR3aa: CASRRSTGTTSTDTQYF
d_gene: TRBD2; abundance: .; j_gene: TRBJ2-2; v_gene: TRBV2; CDR3nt: TGTGCCAGCAGAACCCTAGCGGGAGAGGACGGGGAGCTGTTTTTT; CDR3aa: CASRTLAGEDGELFF
d_gene: TRBD1; abundance: .; j_gene: TRBJ2-1; v_gene: TRBV19; CDR3nt: TGTGCCAGTAGTCTCACCGGGACAGGGGGCAATGAGCAGTTCTTC; CDR3aa: CASSLTGTGGNEQFF
d_gene: .; abundance: .; j_gene: TRBJ2-7; v_gene: TRBV11-2; CDR3nt: TGTGCCAGCAGCTTACAGGGGACCCTATACTACGAGCAGTACTTC; CDR3aa: CASSLQGTLYYEQYF
d_gene: TRBD1; abundance: .; j_gene: TRBJ1-5; v_gene: TRBV9; CDR3nt: TGTGCCAGCAGCGTATTGGGGACAGCCTCGGGCAATCAGCCCCAGCATTTT; CDR3aa: CASSVLGTASGNQPQHF
d_gene: .; abundance: few; j_gene: TRBJ1-5; v_gene: TRBV6-1; CDR3nt: TGTGCCAGCCGCTACAGGGCTCAGCCCCAGCATTTT; CDR3aa: CASRYRAQPQHF
d_gene: TRBD1; abundance: .; j_gene: TRBJ2-7; v_gene: TRBV11-2; CDR3nt: TGTGCCAGCAGCAGCCGGGACAGGGGCTACGAGCAGTACTTC; CDR3aa: CASSSRDRGYEQYF
d_gene: .; abundance: .; j_gene: TRBJ1-2; v_gene: TRBV25-1; CDR3nt: TGTGCCAGCAGTGCGGGAGCTGGCTACACCTTC; CDR3aa: CASSAGAGYTF
d_gene: .; abundance: few; j_gene: TRBJ1-5; v_gene: TRBV28; CDR3nt: TGTGCCAGCAGTTTACAACAGCCTCCTCCGCATTTT; CDR3aa: CASSLQQPPPHF
d_gene: .; abundance: .; j_gene: TRBJ2-1; v_gene: TRBV29-1; CDR3nt: TGCAGCGGGCGAACGGGGGATGAGCAGTTCTTC; CDR3aa: CSGRTGDEQFF